The rows below give T cell receptor beta chains drawn from one sample of a study of blood T cell repertoires in COVID-19. Sequencing used immunoSEQ multiplex PCR; TCRdb keeps in-frame clones, though not all of them. The data hold under 300,000 clones, with approximately 85% observed a single time. The specimen was peripheral blood. These receptors were obtained from an elderly man with acute or convalescent COVID-19. Both conserved end residues are trimmed from each CDR3. Fields, in order: clone size, V gene, CDR3 length, CDR3 protein. Expanded clones get a size class; other rows say once, few or many, or leave the size out.

>.|TRBV5-1|15
ASSLGTGGAGTGELF
>.|TRBV28|14
ASSLYKPGRNEKLF
>.|TRBV2|13
ASSEDRRGTGELF
>.|TRBV7-2|12
ASSLAGGAETQY
>once|TRBV6-4|13
ASSGREGRGSEQF
>.|TRBV6-6|8
ASSGEKQY
>.|TRBV11-2|12
ASSLVGGGTEAF
>.|TRBV7-2|13
ASSFAGAGGGGYT
>.|TRBV28|17
ASIPTPGQGDWRTYEQY
>.|TRBV6-5|12
ASTLLGGNYGYT
>.|TRBV29-1|12
SVGQGLTYNEQF
>.|TRBV21-1|14
ASSKPPGGTTTEQY
>once|TRBV25-1|10
ASRVAGTEAF
>.|TRBV7-2|14
ASSLPGTGGGKTQY
>.|TRBV6-2/TRBV6-3|14
ASSYEGGESGNTIY
>.|TRBV11-2|13
ASSSPTGGNTEAF
>.|TRBV7-9|13
ASSPSGLSVSPLH
>.|TRBV10-3|11
ATVSSSGNTIY
>.|TRBV29-1|12
SVGSGSLTDTQY
>once|TRBV29-1|12
SVATGGNTGELF
>.|TRBV5-1|13
ASSLNGRTNTEAF
>.|TRBV3-1/TRBV3-2|13
ASSHATAGINEQF
>.|TRBV3-1/TRBV3-2|13
ASSRGSSGPYEQY
>.|TRBV18|15
ASSPFLGTDINEKLF
>.|TRBV19|10
ASSPQGGPQH
>.|TRBV6-2/TRBV6-3|14
ASSYGLAGGYETQY
>.|TRBV6-6|12
ASTLQGTYNEQF
>.|TRBV28|10
ASSSWGVGAF
>.|TRBV28|11
ASRRIPNTEAF
>.|TRBV2|13
ASTPTGSANQPQH
>.|TRBV11-1|12
ASSRAGFTDTQY
>.|TRBV6-6|13
ASSYNRPSSYEQY
>few|TRBV7-9|9
ASSRSDTQY
>.|TRBV19|13
ASSISAGANYGYT
>.|TRBV18|14
ASSPLPGGSTDTQY
>.|TRBV9|12
ASSVGQGLGEAF